This TCR beta chain was retrieved from a study of blood T cell repertoires in COVID-19 (TCRdb year 2020). In the study overall: Samples covering the acute and convalescent phases of COVID-19 were provided by collaborators in the United States, Italy and Spain. The repertoires were made available in a free public database intended to serve as a resource for research on the immune response to SARS-CoV-2. The material from the prospective study consisted of cDNA or gDNA derived from T cells, B-cell-depleted T cells, or PBMCs. HLA class I and class II types, where available, came from metadata supplied by the sample provider rather than from assay-based typing. The samples were drawn from two sources: the first 160 participants of the ongoing ImmuneRACE study, and over 1,000 subjects contributed by 6 global collaborators. Subjects who had been exposed to COVID-19, were actively infected with it, or had recovered from it provided the deeply sampled blood TCRbeta repertoires that made up the dataset. Nearly every sample came with metadata listing a de-identified subject ID, COVID-19 status, age in years and sex.

Beyond this particular receptor, the publication reports: How much clinical and demographic metadata was included differed by source and by participant, and the metadata was provided uncurated.

CDR1 SGHNT and CDR2 YENEEA were looked up in the germline V gene. Taken from cysteine to phenylalanine, the CDR3 has 15 residues. Only the CDR3 portion is preserved as DNA: 45 bases, with reading frame beginning at the first base. The germline V end is reduced by 5 bases and the J end by 3 bases; junction bases left unmatched: 3. Each collaborating institution followed its own protocols to collect whole blood in K2EDTA tubes. Collaborator samples were shipped for TCRbeta analysis as frozen whole blood, isolated PBMCs, or DNA extracted from either sample type. TCRbeta CDR3 regions were amplified from genomic DNA using the immunoSEQ Assay, a bias-controlled multiplex PCR. Turning to the authors' computational methods: Nucleated cell counts per sample were estimated from amplification of reference gene primers within the assay. To quantify the absolute abundance of each unique TCRbeta CDR3 rearrangement, sequence reads were collapsed and filtered. For each sample, productive Simpson clonality was calculated as the square root of Simpson's diversity index over productive rearrangements. Held by TCRdb, this immuneACCESS table contains in-frame sequences only and omits some clones. Under half of the omission traces to an unresolved V gene where checked; the cause of the rest is unknown. The V and J calls and clone size are taken from that table; D and trimming were inferred from the DNA. This sample has about 110,000 clones in its table, and around four fifths of those were observed once. The top ten hold 0.83% of the sample.

Comments on this clone: Its antigen is not yet known. No qualities accompany the bases; no much larger clone lies one base away.

The rearrangement combines TRBV11-3 with TRBJ2-2; 10 bases in the junction line up with TRBD2. The receptor was derived from a woman aged 70 to 79 with acute or convalescent COVID-19. The sample was peripheral blood. The DNA sequence is TGTGCCAGCAGCCCGGGACTAGCGTACACCGGGGAGCTGTTTTTT. It is translated as CASSPGLAYTGELFF. The full variable domain, completed from the reference TRBV11-3 and TRBJ2-2 proteins outside the CDR3, reads EAGVVQSPRYKIIEKKQPVAFWCNPISGHNTLYWYLQNLGQGPELLIRYENEEAVDDSQLPKDRFSAERLKGVDSTLKIQPAELGDSAVYLCASSPGLAYTGELFFGEGSRLTVL.